These 8 T cell receptor beta chains share one sample of origin, sequenced in a study of blood T cell repertoires in COVID-19 (dated by TCRdb to 2020 to 2021). Libraries were prepared through the immunoSEQ multiplex PCR assay. This immuneACCESS table, as held by TCRdb, lists in-frame sequences with V and J called but not all clones. Of the missing ones, under half trace to an unresolved V gene in checked studies; the others have no known cause. Counted in this sample were about 360,000 clones; 80% to 90% of them appeared once. The ten top clones hold 7.1% of the sample. The sample was peripheral blood. The source is a woman aged 60-70 years with COVID-19, enrolled during active disease.

V gene TRBV19 combines with J gene TRBJ2-3; the match to TRBD1 covers 12 bases. Germline-derived CDR1 and CDR2 are LNHDA and SQIVND (reference sequence). The CDR3 extends over 15 amino acids. With 6 bases clipped from V and 4 bases from J, the junction kept 5 bases outside the gene matches. The CDR3 DNA reads as TGTGCCAGTAGCGAGGGACAGGGGGCTGCAGATACGCAGTATTTT. It codes for CASSEGQGAADTQYF.

This chain uses TRBV6-6 with TRBJ2-2; maybe TRBD2 (5 bases). From germline, CDR1 is MNHNY and CDR2 SVGAGI (reference sequence). The CDR3 is made up of 15 amino acids. Trimming removed 0 bases at V and 1 base at J, with 6 bases between. CDR3 coding DNA: TGTGCCAGCAGTTACTCCCGGGGGAACACCGGGGAGCTGTTTTTT. Amino acid sequence: CASSYSRGNTGELFF.

The genes are TRBV10-3 and TRBJ1-2; 7 bases fit TRBD1. V trimming: 3 bases; J trimming: 8 bases; junction bases outside the gene matches: 6. CDR3 size: 13 residues. Germline loops: CDR1 ENHRY, CDR2 SYGVKD. CDR3 region: CAISDNRGQGYTF. CDR3 DNA sequence: TGTGCCATCAGTGATAACAGGGGCCAGGGCTACACCTTC.

The chain carries TRBV7-9 and TRBJ1-4, with D maybe TRBD1 (6 bases). V was cut by 3 bases and J by 5 bases, with 19 bases left in between. The CDR3 is 17 amino acids. From germline, CDR1 is SEHNR and CDR2 FQNEAQ (reference sequence). DNA of the CDR3: TGTGCCAGCAGCTTCCCACGGGAGGGGGGCGAAAATGAAAAACTGTTTTTT. Translation gives CASSFPREGGENEKLFF.

The chain links TRBV2 to TRBJ2-7; tentative D call: TRBD1 (5 bases). CDR3 length: 14 amino acids. Looked up from germline, CDR1 is SNHLY and CDR2 is FYNNEI. Trimming stripped 1 base from V and 11 bases from J, with 18 bases between. This chain's CDR3 is CASSEVSGQGIEYF. Here the CDR3 DNA reads TGTGCCAGCAGTGAAGTTTCAGGGCAGGGAATTGAGTACTTC.

This clone has only a few counts. The chain uses TRBV6-6 and TRBJ2-5; D is possibly TRBD1 (5 bases). The V gene's germline CDR1 is MNHNY and CDR2 SVGAGI (reference sequence). V dropped 2 bases and J dropped 4 bases, with 11 bases sitting between them. This CDR3 is 14 amino acids long. Here the CDR3 reads CASSYPDTVETQYF. The CDR3 region has the DNA TGTGCCAGCAGTTACCCGGACACGGTAGAGACCCAGTACTTC.

This chain uses TRBV12-5 with TRBJ1-1; unclear D gene. Germline V gene data show CDR1 as LGHNT and CDR2 as FRNRAP. The CDR3 extends over 19 amino acids. With 1 base removed from V and 4 bases from J, the gap between germline ends came to 25 bases. CDR3 DNA sequence: TGTGCTAGTGGTTTGGGGGAGGAGTGGACCCTTCAGCGCGGCACTGAAGCTTTCTTT. Its translation is CASGLGEEWTLQRGTEAFF.

The rearrangement uses TRBV6-5 and TRBJ1-3; unclear D gene. Trimming removed 2 bases at V and 10 bases at J, with 15 bases between. Germline CDR1 MNHEY, CDR2 SVGAGI. The CDR3 has 14 amino acids. CDR3 sequence (DNA): TGTGCCAGCAGTTACGACACAATAGGTGCGACCATATATTTT. It yields the protein CASSYDTIGATIYF.